These 10 T cell receptor beta chains were all obtained from the same sample, sequenced in a study of blood T cell repertoires in COVID-19 (dated by TCRdb to 2018 to 2021). The method was the immunoSEQ multiplex PCR assay. TCRdb carries this immuneACCESS record with in-frame sequences only. Its versions omit some clonotypes, under half of them owing to an unresolved V gene in the studies checked, with the rest unexplained. This sample lists about 150,000 clones; about 86% were detected once. Jointly, the top ten make up roughly 3.4% of the sample. The sequencing sample was made of peripheral blood. The source is a man aged 65 to 79 with acute or convalescent COVID-19.

This clone came up a few times. J is TRBJ2-1 and V is TRBV11-3; the match to TRBD1 covers 10 bases. The junction had 4 bases not matched to a gene; V was cut back by 1 base and J by 4 bases. Germline V gene lookup returns CDR1 SGHNT and CDR2 YENEEA. The CDR3 contains 16 residues. Here the CDR3 reads CASSLVGQGGYNEQFF. The CDR3 bases are TGTGCCAGCAGCTTAGTCGGACAGGGGGGGTACAATGAGCAGTTCTTC.

This sequence joins TRBV5-5 and TRBJ1-5; D perhaps matches TRBD1 (6 bases). Germline CDR1 is SGHKS and CDR2 is YYEKEE (reference sequence). The length of the CDR3 is 15 residues. V was shortened by 4 bases and J by 4 bases, with 15 bases between the two germline ends. This CDR3 reads CASSHGTSSNQPQHF. The CDR3 DNA reads as TGTGCCAGCAGCCATGGGACATCGTCAAATCAGCCCCAGCATTTT.

The chain carries TRBV7-3 and TRBJ2-5, with a tentative D call TRBD2 (6 bases). This CDR3 spans 15 amino acids. The ends were cut back, 6 bases at V and 5 bases at J, with 19 bases in the middle. CDR1 and CDR2 (germline): SGHTA, FQGTGA. The CDR3 reads CASSPSARSLETQYF. In nucleotides, the CDR3 is TGTGCCAGCAGTCCTAGCGCGAGATCCTTGGAGACCCAGTACTTC.

The chain recombines TRBV7-2 with TRBJ1-1; weak D call: TRBD1 (5 bases). This CDR3 is built from 13 residues. Germline V CDR1 and CDR2: SGHTA, FQGNSA. With 2 bases removed from V and 12 bases from J, the gap between germline ends came to 16 bases. DNA for the CDR3: TGTGCCAGCAGCTTACGACAGTCCCGGGTACCTTTCTTT. Translated, it gives CASSLRQSRVPFF.

The V and J genes are TRBV5-6 and TRBJ1-5, with D possibly TRBD1 on 6 matching bases. V lost 4 bases, J lost 6 bases, and 23 bases lay in between. In germline, CDR1 is SGHDT, CDR2 YYEEEE. The CDR3 totals 17 residues. In DNA form, the CDR3 reads TGTGCCAGCAGCCCCATTTCTTGGCAGGGGAAAGGTCAGCCCCAGCATTTT. It is translated as CASSPISWQGKGQPQHF. The whole variable domain, remainder taken from reference TRBV5-6 and TRBJ1-5, is DAGVTQSPTHLIKTRGQQVTLRCSPKSGHDTVSWYQQALGQGPQFIFQYYEEEERQRGNFPDRFSGHQFPNYSSELNVNALLLGDSALYLCASSPISWQGKGQPQHFGDGTRLSIL.

The J gene is TRBJ1-5, the V gene TRBV24-1; 8 nucleotides align to TRBD1. V was clipped by 2 bases and J by 2 bases; unmatched bases: 4. This CDR3 spans 16 amino acids. Germline V lookup: CDR1 KGHDR, CDR2 SFDVKD. This CDR3 is CATSDSQDRGNQPQHF. The CDR3 DNA follows: TGTGCCACCAGTGATTCCCAGGACAGGGGCAATCAGCCCCAGCATTTT.

This clone was seen a handful of times. V and J are TRBV3-1 (or the pseudogene TRBV3-2) and TRBJ2-1; 7 bases are shared with TRBD2. Germline V gives CDR1 LGHDT, CDR2 YNNKEL (reference sequence). CDR3 length: 16 amino acids. Trimming took 0 bases from V and 7 from J; bases not matched to a gene: 9. For the CDR3, the DNA is TGTGCCAGCAGCCAAGATTTGCGCGGGGGTGAAAATGAGCAGTTCTTC. Protein: CASSQDLRGGENEQFF.

This rearrangement joins TRBV6-5 to TRBJ1-1, with D maybe TRBD1 (6 bases). CDR1 is MNHEY, CDR2 SVGAGI, per germline. The CDR3 sequence is 11 residues long. Trimming stripped 10 bases from V and 8 bases from J, with 14 bases between. The CDR3 is CAIRTVSEAFF. The CDR3, as DNA: TGTGCCATCAGGACAGTCTCGGAAGCTTTCTTT.

This chain uses TRBV3-1 (or the pseudogene TRBV3-2) with TRBJ2-7; 7 bases map to TRBD2. J gave up 6 bases and V 5 bases, and 13 bases lay outside the gene matches. CDR3 length: 15 residues. Looked up from germline, CDR1 is LGHDT and CDR2 is YNNKEL (reference sequence). CDR3 DNA sequence: TGTGCCAGCAGCGAAATCCGGGGAGGGGAGCGCGAGCAGTACTTC. Protein: CASSEIRGGEREQYF.

The V gene is TRBV27, the J gene TRBJ2-1; D unclear. The CDR3 consists of 15 residues. Germline CDR1 and CDR2: MNHEY and SMNVEV (reference sequence). Trimming stripped 2 bases from V and 0 bases from J, with 8 bases between. The CDR3 is CASSLGGTSYNEQFF. CDR3 nucleotide sequence: TGTGCCAGCAGTTTAGGCGGTACCTCCTACAATGAGCAGTTCTTC.